Below, 8 T cell receptor beta chains from the same sample are listed, as sequenced in a study of T cell responses to AZD1222 COVID-19 vaccine. Data came from immunoSEQ multiplex PCR; TCRdb stores just in-frame clones and leaves some out. The data hold around 140,000 clones, with under 90% observed a single time. The source material was peripheral blood, sampled on day 0 of AZD1222 vaccination. The receptor set was obtained from an adult in good health.

The CDR3 bases are TGTGCCAGCAGCCTCAGGGTCGTTAATTCACCCCTCCACTTT. It codes for CASSLRVVNSPLHF. This rearrangement joins TRBV5-8 to TRBJ1-6; D is perhaps TRBD1 (5 bases). This CDR3 has 14 residues. The V and J ends lost 4 bases and 6 bases respectively, with 11 bases between them. Germline values: CDR1 SGHTS, CDR2 YDEGEE.

In DNA form, the CDR3 reads TGTGCCAGCAGCGCCAGAGCCTTGGGCACTGAAGCTTTCTTT. It is translated as CASSARALGTEAFF. The chain links TRBV3-1 (or the pseudogene TRBV3-2) to TRBJ1-1; the D is unclear. The ends were cut back, 5 bases at V and 4 bases at J, with 14 bases in the middle. The CDR3 contains 14 residues. CDR1 is LGHDT and CDR2 is YNNKEL in the germline V gene (reference sequence).

The chain carries TRBV11-2 and TRBJ2-2; no definite D call. Germline V gives CDR1 SGHAT, CDR2 FQNNGV. This CDR3 spans 15 amino acids. V lost 0 bases and J 5 bases, leaving 10 bases between the germline ends. DNA for the CDR3: TGTGCCAGCAGCTTAGATACGGGTTTTACCGGGGAGCTGTTTTTT. This gives the protein CASSLDTGFTGELFF.

The chain is built from TRBV14 and TRBJ2-2; D is undetermined. CDR1 SGHDN and CDR2 FVKESK come from the germline V gene. The length of the CDR3 is 15 residues. V dropped 4 bases and J dropped 6 bases, with 15 bases sitting between them. The CDR3 DNA is TGTGCCAGCAGCCTCAGATATCTGGGATCCGGGGAGCTGTTTTTT. Amino acids: CASSLRYLGSGELFF. The full variable domain, rest sourced from reference TRBV14 and TRBJ2-2, is EAGVTQFPSHSVIEKGQTVTLRCDPISGHDNLYWYRRVMGKEIKFLLHFVKESKQDESGMPNNRFLAERTGGTYSTLKVQPAELEDSGVYFCASSLRYLGSGELFFGEGSRLTVL.

This clone was counted between two and nine times. The chain uses TRBV11-1 and TRBJ1-1; weak D call: TRBD1 (5 bases). This CDR3 spans 13 amino acids. The V gene lost 6 bases and the J gene lost 4 bases, with 12 bases spanning the gap. CDR1 SGHAT and CDR2 FQDESV come from the germline V gene (reference sequence). CDR3 DNA: TGTGCCAGCAGTCTCACGGGGGGCACTGAAGCTTTCTTT. Protein: CASSLTGGTEAFF.

The CDR3 DNA sequence: TGTGCCAGCAGTTACTCGAGGCAGGGGGCCAGGTGGGACACTGAAGCTTTCTTT. The encoded protein is CASSYSRQGARWDTEAFF. The chain has TRBV6-2 or TRBV6-3 and TRBJ1-1, with TRBD1 matching over 8 bases. CDR3 length: 18 residues. Germline-derived CDR1 and CDR2 are MNHEY and SVGEGT. The V segment lost 0 bases and the J segment 3 bases; nucleotides outside the gene matches: 12.

J is TRBJ1-4 and V is TRBV4-2; a possible D gene is TRBD1 (6 bases). Per germline, CDR1 LGHNA and CDR2 YNFKEQ. The germline V and J ends were trimmed by 2 bases and 5 bases, with 12 bases remaining between them. CDR3 length: 15 residues. Here the CDR3 reads CASSQKGDFNEKLFF. CDR3 DNA: TGTGCCAGCAGCCAAAAGGGGGATTTCAATGAAAAACTGTTTTTT.

This clone was detected a few times. The J gene is TRBJ1-2, the V gene TRBV5-4; 8 bases fit TRBD1. The germline gives CDR1 SGHNT, CDR2 YYREEE (reference sequence). V gave up 3 bases and J gave up 4 bases; unmatched junction bases: 5. This CDR3 comprises 14 residues. For the CDR3, the DNA is TGTGCCAGCAGCTCACCGGACAGGGTCTATGGCTACACCTTC. This sequence encodes CASSSPDRVYGYTF.